Below, one T cell receptor beta chain is given with its context. The source of the sample is a study of blood T cell repertoires in COVID-19. Measured with immunoSEQ multiplex PCR; TCRdb has only the in-frame clones, and not every one. The sample yields around 37,000 clones, approximately 80% seen once. Germline CDR1 and CDR2: SGHKS and YYEKEE (reference sequence). The CDR3 is 16 amino acids. Trimming at V came to 0 bases and at J to 4 bases, leaving 6 bases not matched to a gene. The source of this sequence is a middle-aged man with active COVID-19. The chain employs TRBV5-5 and TRBJ2-5, with 10 positions matching TRBD2. Source material: peripheral blood. DNA for the CDR3: TGTGCCAGCAGCTTGGGAGCGGGGGGGCCCGGAGAGACCCAGTACTTC. Its protein product is CASSLGAGGPGETQYF.